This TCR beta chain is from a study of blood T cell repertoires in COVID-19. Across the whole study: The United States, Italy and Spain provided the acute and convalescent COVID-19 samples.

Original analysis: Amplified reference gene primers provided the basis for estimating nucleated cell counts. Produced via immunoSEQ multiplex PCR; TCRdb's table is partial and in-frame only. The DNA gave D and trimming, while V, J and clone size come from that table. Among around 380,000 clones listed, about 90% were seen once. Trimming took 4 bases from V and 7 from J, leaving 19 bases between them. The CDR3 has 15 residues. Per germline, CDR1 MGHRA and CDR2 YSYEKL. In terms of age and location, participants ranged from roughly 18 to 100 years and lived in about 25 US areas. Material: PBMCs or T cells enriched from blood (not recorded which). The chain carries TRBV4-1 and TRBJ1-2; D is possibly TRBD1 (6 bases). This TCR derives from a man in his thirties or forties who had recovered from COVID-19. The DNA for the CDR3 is TGCGCCAGCAGCCCACAGGGCCCCCTAACTATTGGCTACACCTTC. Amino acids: CASSPQGPLTIGYTF.